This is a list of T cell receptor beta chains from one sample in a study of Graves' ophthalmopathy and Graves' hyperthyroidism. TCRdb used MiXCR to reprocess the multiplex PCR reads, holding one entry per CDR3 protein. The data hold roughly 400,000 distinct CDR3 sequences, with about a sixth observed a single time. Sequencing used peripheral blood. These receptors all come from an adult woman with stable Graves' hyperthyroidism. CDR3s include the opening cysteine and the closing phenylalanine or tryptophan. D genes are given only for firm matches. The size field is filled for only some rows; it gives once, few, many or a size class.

TGTGCCAGCAGCTCGGGGACGTGGGGGGACGAGCAGTACTTC,CASSSGTWGDEQYF,few,TRBV7-9,-,TRBJ2-7
TGTGCCATCAGGGGACTAGCTTCACCCTACGAGCAGTACTTC,CAIRGLASPYEQYF,-,TRBV10-3,TRBD2,TRBJ2-7
TGTGCCAGCAGCTTAGACGGTACGCCCCAGCATTTT,CASSLDGTPQHF,many,TRBV7-9,-,TRBJ1-5
TGTGCCAGCGTTTCAACGGGTGGAATCAACGTCCTGACTTTC,CASVSTGGINVLTF,many,TRBV28,-,TRBJ2-6
TGCGCCAGCAGCCAAGGGGGACAGGGGGCACCTGAGAACACTGAAGCTTTCTTT,CASSQGGQGAPENTEAFF,many,TRBV4-1,TRBD1,TRBJ1-1
TGTGCCAGTAGTCCCAGGGGATTCTATGGCTACACCTTC,CASSPRGFYGYTF,many,TRBV19,-,TRBJ1-2
TGCAGTGCTAAAGGTCAGATCACTGAAGCTTTCTTT,CSAKGQITEAFF,many,TRBV20-1,-,TRBJ1-1
TGTGCCAGCAGTCCGAAGGACAGGGATAACGAGCAGTACTTC,CASSPKDRDNEQYF,many,TRBV28,TRBD1,TRBJ2-7
TGTGCCAGCAGTAGGCGGAGACAGGGGGCGACTGAAGCTTTCTTT,CASSRRRQGATEAFF,many,TRBV28,TRBD1,TRBJ1-1
TGTGCCAGCAGCCCAGGCCCGGGACAAAGCAATCAGCCCCAGCATTTT,CASSPGPGQSNQPQHF,many,TRBV11-2,-,TRBJ1-5
TGCAGTGCTAGTTCATCGCAGGCCATCCAAGAGACCCAGTACTTC,CSASSSQAIQETQYF,many,TRBV20-1,-,TRBJ2-5
TGTGCCAGCAGTAGTTCTAGCGGGCGGGAGACCCAGTACTTC,CASSSSSGRETQYF,-,TRBV6-1,TRBD2,TRBJ2-5
TGCGCCAGCAGCCAACCCCGACAAACTGGAAACACCATATATTTT,CASSQPRQTGNTIYF,few,TRBV4-1,-,TRBJ1-3
TGTGCCAGCAGACGTAGCGGGAGGGCCTACGAGCAGTACTTC,CASRRSGRAYEQYF,few,TRBV27,TRBD2,TRBJ2-7
TGTGCCAGCAGCCCCGGACAGTATCGCTACGAGCAGTACTTC,CASSPGQYRYEQYF,many,TRBV12-3/TRBV12-4,-,TRBJ2-7
TGTGCCAGCTCACCAAGCACTATAGCCTACGAGCAGTACTTC,CASSPSTIAYEQYF,-,TRBV18,-,TRBJ2-7
TGTGCCACCAAGCTCGGGACAGGGGATGGCTACACCTTC,CATKLGTGDGYTF,many,TRBV28,TRBD1,TRBJ1-2
TGTGCCAGCAGCGTGGGACAGGGGGTGCGGAGCAGGGAGACCCAGTACTTC,CASSVGQGVRSRETQYF,many,TRBV6-5,TRBD1,TRBJ2-5
TGTGCCAGCAGCTCGGGACGGGACGAGCAGTACTTC,CASSSGRDEQYF,many,TRBV7-8,-,TRBJ2-7
TGCAGCGTTACAGGGACCACTACTCTGAACACTGAAGCTTTCTTT,CSVTGTTTLNTEAFF,many,TRBV29-1,-,TRBJ1-1